This TCR beta chain was captured by sequencing in a study of tumor-infiltrating lymphocytes in primary liver carcinoma. Study context: Maximum tumor diameters ranged from roughly 4.2 to 11 cm, stage T1-T3 N0M0.

Joint extraction of RNA and DNA used roughly 17-32 mg of bulk tissue that was unsorted. None of the patients had received treatment, and all had chronic HBV infection. As to this clonotype: Its antigen is currently unknown. At one boundary the junction diverges from the germline segment, which might be a read error.

Study results and caveats: Tumor region pairs showed greater overlap than either tumor-adjacent or tumor-blood pairs did. Representation across all five tumor regions was limited to only about 7.5-25% of top clones.

The researchers produced TCR beta cDNA from 400 to 650 ng total RNA with a constant-region primer. Three nested multiplex PCR rounds of slightly modified ARM-PCR generated TCR beta libraries. From the multiplex PCR reads, TCRdb called clonotypes with MiXCR, one entry per CDR3 protein. This table holds approximately 190,000 distinct CDR3 sequences, around four fifths found once. This TCR was recovered from a middle-aged man with primary liver carcinoma and hepatitis B virus infection. Material: tumor tissue from primary liver carcinoma.

The CDR3 DNA reads as TGTGCCAGCAGCCGGACATTGGTTTCATCCCTCCTCTTT. Its protein product is CASSRTLVSSLLF. The gene calls are TRBV11-1 and TRBJ1-6, with a possible D match to TRBD1 (5 bases). The CDR3 contains 13 residues. From germline, CDR1 is SGHAT and CDR2 FQDESV (reference sequence).